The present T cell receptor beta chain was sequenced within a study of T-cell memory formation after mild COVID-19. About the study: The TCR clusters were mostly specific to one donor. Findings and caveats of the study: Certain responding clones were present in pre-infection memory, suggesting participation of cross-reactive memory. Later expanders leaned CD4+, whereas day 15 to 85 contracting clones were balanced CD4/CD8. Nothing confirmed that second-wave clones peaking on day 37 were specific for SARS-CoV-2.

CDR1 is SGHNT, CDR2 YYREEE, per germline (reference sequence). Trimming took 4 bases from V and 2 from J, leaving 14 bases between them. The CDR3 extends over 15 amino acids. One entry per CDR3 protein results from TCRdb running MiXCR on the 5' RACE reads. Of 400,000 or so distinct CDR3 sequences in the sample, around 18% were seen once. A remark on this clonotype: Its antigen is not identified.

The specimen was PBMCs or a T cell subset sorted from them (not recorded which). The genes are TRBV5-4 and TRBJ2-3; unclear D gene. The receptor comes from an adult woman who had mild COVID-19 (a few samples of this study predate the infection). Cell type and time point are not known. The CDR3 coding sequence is TGTGCCAGCAGCCCGGGCGGCACATACACAGATACGCAGTATTTT. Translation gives CASSPGGTYTDTQYF.